The sequence of this TCR beta chain was determined in a study of shared clonotypes between healthy human individuals. Concerning this clone itself: Other DNA sequences in this sample translate to the same CDR3.

Original processing methods: Junction-only immunoSEQ sequences carried no quality scores, so filtering differed. Measured with immunoSEQ multiplex PCR; TCRdb has only the in-frame clones, and not every one. D and trimming come from the DNA, and the V and J calls and clone size come from that table. The sample yields 2 million to 2.5 million clones, 90% to 96% seen once. Germline V gives CDR1 SQVTM, CDR2 ANQGSEA. V trimming: 3 bases; J trimming: 7 bases; junction bases outside the gene matches: 3. The CDR3 contains 12 residues. Sequencing was done on a sample of naive CD4+ T cells sorted from blood. Described subset: CD45RA+ positively selected. This sequence was found in a man in his late teens or twenties in good health. This chain connects TRBV29-1 to TRBJ2-1; 7 bases align to TRBD1. CDR3 residues: CSVDRGRNEQFF. The CDR3 DNA is TGCAGCGTTGATAGGGGGCGGAATGAGCAGTTCTTC.